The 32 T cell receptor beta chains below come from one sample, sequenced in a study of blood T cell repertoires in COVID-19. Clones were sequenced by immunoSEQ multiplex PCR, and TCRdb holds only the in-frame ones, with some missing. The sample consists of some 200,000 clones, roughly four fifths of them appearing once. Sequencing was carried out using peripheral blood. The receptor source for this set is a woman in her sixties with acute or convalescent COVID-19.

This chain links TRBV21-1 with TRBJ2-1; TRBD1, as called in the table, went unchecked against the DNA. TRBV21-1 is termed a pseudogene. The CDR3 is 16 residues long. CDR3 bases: TGTGCCAGCAGCAAAACTCAGGGGAGCCGGGTCAATGAGCAGTTCTTC. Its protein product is CASSKTQGSRVNEQFF.

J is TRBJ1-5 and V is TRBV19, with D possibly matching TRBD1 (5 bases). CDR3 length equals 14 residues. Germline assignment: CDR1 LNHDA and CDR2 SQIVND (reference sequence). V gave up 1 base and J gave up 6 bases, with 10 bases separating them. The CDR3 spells CASSIGTLAQPQHF. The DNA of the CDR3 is TGTGCCAGTAGTATAGGGACATTAGCTCAGCCCCAGCATTTT.

The DNA of the CDR3 is TGTGCCAGCAGCAAACAGGGGTACGAGACCCAGTACTTC. It codes for CASSKQGYETQYF. The chain has TRBV28 and TRBJ2-5; 7 positions agree with TRBD1. The V gene's germline CDR1 is MDHEN and CDR2 SYDVKM. The CDR3 length is 13 residues. V lost 6 bases and J lost 5; bases outside the gene matches: 6.

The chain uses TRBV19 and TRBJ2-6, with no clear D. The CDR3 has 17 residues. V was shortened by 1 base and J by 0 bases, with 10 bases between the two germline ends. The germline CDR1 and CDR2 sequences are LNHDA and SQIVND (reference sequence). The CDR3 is CASSIGSRNSGANVLTF. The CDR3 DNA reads TGTGCCAGTAGTATAGGATCGCGGAACTCTGGGGCCAACGTCCTGACTTTC.

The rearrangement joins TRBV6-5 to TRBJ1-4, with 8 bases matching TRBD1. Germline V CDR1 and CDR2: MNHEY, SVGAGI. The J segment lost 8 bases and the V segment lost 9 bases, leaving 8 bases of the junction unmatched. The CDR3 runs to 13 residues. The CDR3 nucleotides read TGTGCCAGTACGGGACAGGCGGGGGAAAAACTGTTTTTT. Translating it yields CASTGQAGEKLFF.

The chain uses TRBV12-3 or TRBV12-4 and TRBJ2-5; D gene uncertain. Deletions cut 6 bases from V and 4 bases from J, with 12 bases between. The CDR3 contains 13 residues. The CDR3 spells CASSSRTGETQYF. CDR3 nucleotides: TGTGCCAGCAGCAGTAGAACGGGAGAGACCCAGTACTTC.

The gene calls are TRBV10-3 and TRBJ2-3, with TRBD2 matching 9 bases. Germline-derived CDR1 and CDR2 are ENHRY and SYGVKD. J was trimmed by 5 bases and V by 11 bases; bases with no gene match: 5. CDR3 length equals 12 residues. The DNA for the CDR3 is TGTGCCTCAAGGACTAGCGAAGATACGCAGTATTTT. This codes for CASRTSEDTQYF.

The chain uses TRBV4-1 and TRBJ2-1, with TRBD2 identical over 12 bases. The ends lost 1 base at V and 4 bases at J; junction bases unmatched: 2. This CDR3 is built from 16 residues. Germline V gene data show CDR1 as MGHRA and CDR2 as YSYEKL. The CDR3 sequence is CASSQGLAGGYNEQFF. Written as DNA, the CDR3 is TGCGCCAGCAGCCAAGGGCTAGCGGGGGGGTACAATGAGCAGTTCTTC.

The CDR3 nucleotides read TGTGCCAGCAGCTCCACGAGGGCGAACACCGGGGAGCTGTTTTTT. Encoded protein: CASSSTRANTGELFF. This chain uses TRBV7-2 with TRBJ2-2, with D tentatively TRBD2 (5 bases). CDR1 is SGHTA and CDR2 is FQGNSA in the germline V gene. Between the trimmed V and J ends, which lost 4 bases and 0 bases, there was a span of 9 bases. The CDR3 is 15 amino acids.

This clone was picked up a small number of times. DNA for the CDR3: TGTGCCAGCAGCCGAATAAATACAGGATATGAAAAACTGTTTTTT. Translated: CASSRINTGYEKLFF. This rearrangement joins TRBV7-9 to TRBJ1-4; weak D call: TRBD1 (5 bases). The CDR3 spans 15 residues. Germline V gene sequence: CDR1 SEHNR, CDR2 FQNEAQ (reference sequence). Trimming pared 5 bases from V and 6 bases from J, leaving 16 bases between.

CDR3 in amino acids: CASSPQAGGLKDTQYF. The CDR3, as DNA: TGTGCCAGCTCACCCCAAGCGGGGGGGCTTAAAGATACGCAGTATTTT. The chain employs TRBV18 and TRBJ2-3, with 10 nucleotides matching TRBD2. This CDR3 is built from 16 residues. Germline CDR1 is KGHSH and CDR2 is LQKENI. J lost 5 bases, V lost 3 bases, and 8 bases had no gene match.

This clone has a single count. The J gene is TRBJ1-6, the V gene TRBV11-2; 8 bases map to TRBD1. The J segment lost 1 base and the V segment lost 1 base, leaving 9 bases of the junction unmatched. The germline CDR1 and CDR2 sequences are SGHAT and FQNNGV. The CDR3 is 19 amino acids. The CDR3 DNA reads TGTGCCAGCAGCTTAGTCTCGGGCAGGGGGCGTTCCTATAATTCACCCCTCCACTTT. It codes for CASSLVSGRGRSYNSPLHF. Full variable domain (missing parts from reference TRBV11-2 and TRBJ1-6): EAGVAQSPRYKIIEKRQSVAFWCNPISGHATLYWYQQILGQGPKLLIQFQNNGVVDDSQLPKDRFSAERLKGVDSTLKIQPAKLEDSAVYLCASSLVSGRGRSYNSPLHFGNGTRLTVT.

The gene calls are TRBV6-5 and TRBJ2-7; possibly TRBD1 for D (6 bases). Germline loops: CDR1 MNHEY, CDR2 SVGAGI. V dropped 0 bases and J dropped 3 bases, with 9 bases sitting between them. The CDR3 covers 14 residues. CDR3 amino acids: CASSYSTGIYEQYF. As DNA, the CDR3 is TGTGCCAGCAGTTACTCAACAGGGATCTACGAGCAGTACTTC.

DNA for the CDR3: TGTGCCAGAAGCTTGGAATACCGGGTAGAAGGGAGGGAAACTGAAGCTTTCTTT. It yields the protein CARSLEYRVEGRETEAFF. This chain uses TRBV5-3 with TRBJ1-1; no clear D gene. TRBV5-3 has ORF status, its function being uncertain. CDR3 length: 18 amino acids. V was pared by 0 bases and J by 5 bases, with 23 bases between.

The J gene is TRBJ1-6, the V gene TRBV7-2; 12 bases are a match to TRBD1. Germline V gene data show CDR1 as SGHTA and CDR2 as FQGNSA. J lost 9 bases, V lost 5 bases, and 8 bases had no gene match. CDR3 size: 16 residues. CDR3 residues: CASSPRDRGLSSPLHF. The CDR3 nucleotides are TGTGCCAGCAGCCCAAGGGACAGGGGGCTCTCTTCACCCCTCCACTTT.

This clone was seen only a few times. The CDR3 sequence is CASSQTGSSDEKLFF. CDR3 sequence (DNA): TGTGCCAGCAGCCAGACCGGGAGCTCCGATGAAAAACTGTTTTTT. This chain links TRBV7-8 with TRBJ1-4, with D uncertain. CDR3 size: 15 residues. The ends were cut back, 5 bases at V and 6 bases at J, with 16 bases in the middle. Germline V gene lookup returns CDR1 SGHVS and CDR2 FQNEAQ.

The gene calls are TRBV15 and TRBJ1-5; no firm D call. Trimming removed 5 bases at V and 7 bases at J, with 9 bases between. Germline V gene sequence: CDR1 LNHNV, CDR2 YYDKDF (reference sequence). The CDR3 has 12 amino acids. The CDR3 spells CATSLARQPQHF. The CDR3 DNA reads TGTGCCACCAGCCTCGCCAGGCAGCCCCAGCATTTT.

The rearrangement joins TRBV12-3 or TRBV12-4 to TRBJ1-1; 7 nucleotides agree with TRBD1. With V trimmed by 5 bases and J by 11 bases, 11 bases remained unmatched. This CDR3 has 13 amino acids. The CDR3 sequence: CASSQQGPGRAFF. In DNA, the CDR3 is TGTGCCAGCAGTCAACAGGGGCCCGGTCGGGCTTTCTTT.

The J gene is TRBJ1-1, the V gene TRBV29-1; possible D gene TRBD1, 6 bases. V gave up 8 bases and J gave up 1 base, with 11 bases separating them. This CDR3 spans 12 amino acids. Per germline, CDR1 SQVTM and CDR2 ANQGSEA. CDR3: CSYGQTNTEAFF. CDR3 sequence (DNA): TGCAGCTACGGACAGACGAACACTGAAGCTTTCTTT.

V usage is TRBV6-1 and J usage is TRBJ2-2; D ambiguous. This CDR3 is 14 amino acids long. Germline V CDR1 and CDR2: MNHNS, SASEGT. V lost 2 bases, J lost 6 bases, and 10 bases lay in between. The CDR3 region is CASSERLVPGELFF. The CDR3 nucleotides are TGTGCCAGCAGTGAACGTCTAGTCCCCGGGGAGCTGTTTTTT.

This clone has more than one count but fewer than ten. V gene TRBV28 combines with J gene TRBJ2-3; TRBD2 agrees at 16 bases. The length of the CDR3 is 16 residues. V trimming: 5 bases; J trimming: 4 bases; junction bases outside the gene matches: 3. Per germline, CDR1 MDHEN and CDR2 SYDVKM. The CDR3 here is CASSLGTSGGADTQYF. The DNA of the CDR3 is TGTGCCAGCAGTCTCGGGACTAGCGGGGGGGCAGATACGCAGTATTTT.

CDR3 protein: CASSQGVSEQYF. The CDR3 bases are TGTGCCAGCAGCCAAGGAGTATCCGAGCAGTACTTC. The chain links TRBV3-1 (or the pseudogene TRBV3-2) to TRBJ2-7; D unresolved. CDR3 length: 12 amino acids. V was pared by 1 base and J by 6 bases, with 7 bases between. The germline V gene encodes CDR1 LGHDT and CDR2 YNNKEL (reference sequence).

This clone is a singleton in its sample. CDR3 DNA: TGTGCCAGCAGCCCGACTAGTCTTGGGACCCAGTACTTC. Its protein product is CASSPTSLGTQYF. The V and J genes are TRBV7-6 and TRBJ2-5, with D maybe TRBD2 (6 bases). The CDR3 is made up of 13 amino acids. Germline loops: CDR1 SGHVS, CDR2 FNYEAQ. V dropped 5 bases and J dropped 7 bases, with 14 bases sitting between them.

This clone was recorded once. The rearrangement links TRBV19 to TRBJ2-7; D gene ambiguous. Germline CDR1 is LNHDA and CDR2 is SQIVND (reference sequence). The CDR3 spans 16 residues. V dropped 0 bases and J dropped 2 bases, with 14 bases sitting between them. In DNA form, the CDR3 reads TGTGCCAGTAGTATAGATCCGAGAACAGCCACCTACGAGCAGTACTTC. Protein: CASSIDPRTATYEQYF.

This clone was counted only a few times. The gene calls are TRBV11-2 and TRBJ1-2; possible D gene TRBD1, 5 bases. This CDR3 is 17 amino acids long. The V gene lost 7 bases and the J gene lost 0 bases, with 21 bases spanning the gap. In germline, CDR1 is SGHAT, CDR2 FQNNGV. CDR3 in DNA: TGTGCCAGCACCCCGACAGCCCAGACAGAGCCTAACTATGGCTACACCTTC. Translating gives CASTPTAQTEPNYGYTF.

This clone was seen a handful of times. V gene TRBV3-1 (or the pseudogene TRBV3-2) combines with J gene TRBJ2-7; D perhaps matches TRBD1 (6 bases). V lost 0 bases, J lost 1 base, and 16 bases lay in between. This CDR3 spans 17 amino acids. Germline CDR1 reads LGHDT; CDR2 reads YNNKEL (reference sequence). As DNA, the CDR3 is TGTGCCAGCAGCCAAGACCGGGACACTCGGCTTTCCTACGAGCAGTACTTC. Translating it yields CASSQDRDTRLSYEQYF.

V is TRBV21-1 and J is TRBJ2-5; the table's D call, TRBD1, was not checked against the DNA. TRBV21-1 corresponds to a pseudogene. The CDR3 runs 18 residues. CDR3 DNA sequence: TGTGCCAGCAGCAAAGAAGTTTGTGGCAGGGGGCTTCGAGAGACCCAGTACTTC. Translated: CASSKEVCGRGLRETQYF.

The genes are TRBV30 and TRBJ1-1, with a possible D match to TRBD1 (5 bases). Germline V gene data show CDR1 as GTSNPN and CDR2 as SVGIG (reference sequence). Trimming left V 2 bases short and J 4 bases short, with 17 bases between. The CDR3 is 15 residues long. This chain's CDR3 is CAWSSWGGAVTEAFF. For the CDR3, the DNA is TGTGCCTGGAGTTCGTGGGGGGGTGCGGTCACTGAAGCTTTCTTT.

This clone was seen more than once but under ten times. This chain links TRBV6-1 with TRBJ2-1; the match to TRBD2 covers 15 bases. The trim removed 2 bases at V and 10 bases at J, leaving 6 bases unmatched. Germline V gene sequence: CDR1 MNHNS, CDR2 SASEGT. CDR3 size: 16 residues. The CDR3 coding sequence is TGTGCCAGCAGTGAATCCTGGACTAGCGGGGGGGACGAGCAGTTCTTC. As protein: CASSESWTSGGDEQFF.

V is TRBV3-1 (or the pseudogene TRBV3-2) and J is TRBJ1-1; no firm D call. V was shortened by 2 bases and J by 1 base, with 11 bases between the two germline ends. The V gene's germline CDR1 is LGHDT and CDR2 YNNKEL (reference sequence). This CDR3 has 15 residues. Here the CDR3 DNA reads TGTGCCAGCAGCCAATGGGGAGCGGGGAACACTGAAGCTTTCTTT. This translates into CASSQWGAGNTEAFF.

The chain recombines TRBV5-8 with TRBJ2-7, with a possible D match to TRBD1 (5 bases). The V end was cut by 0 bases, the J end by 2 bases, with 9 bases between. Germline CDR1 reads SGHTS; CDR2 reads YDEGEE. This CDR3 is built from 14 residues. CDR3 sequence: CASSLDPGTYEQYF. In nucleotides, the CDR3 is TGTGCCAGCAGCTTGGATCCAGGGACCTACGAGCAGTACTTC.

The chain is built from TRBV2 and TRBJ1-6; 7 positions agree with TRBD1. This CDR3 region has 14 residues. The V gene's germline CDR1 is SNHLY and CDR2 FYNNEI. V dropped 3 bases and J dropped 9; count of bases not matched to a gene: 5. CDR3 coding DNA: TGTGCCAGCAGTGACCTTCAGGGGGTTTCACCCCTCCACTTT. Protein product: CASSDLQGVSPLHF. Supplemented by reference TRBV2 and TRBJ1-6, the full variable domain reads EPEVTQTPSHQVTQMGQEVILRCVPISNHLYFYWYRQILGQKVEFLVSFYNNEISEKSEIFDDQFSVERPDGSNFTLKIRSTKLEDSAMYFCASSDLQGVSPLHFGNGTRLTVT.